The 28 T cell receptor beta chains below were found in one sample sequenced in a study of cytomegalovirus exposure and HLA in healthy donors (dated by TCRdb to 2015 to 2018). The library came from the immunoSEQ multiplex PCR assay. For the multiplex PCR, a mixture combining 60 forward primers for TCR Vbeta segments and 13 reverse primers for TCR Jbeta segments was used. TCRdb stores this immuneACCESS table with in-frame sequences only. Part of the clones is absent; in the studies checked, under half of the shortfall reflects unresolved V genes, and no reason is known for the rest. The table for this sample lists around 61,000 clones; 68% of them were counted only once. The ten largest clones capture about 17% of the sample. The sample was PBMCs. The receptors stem from a man in his forties or fifties in good health and CMV-seropositive.

This chain links TRBV19 with TRBJ2-7; 9 positions match TRBD1. CDR3 size: 15 residues. Germline CDR1 and CDR2: LNHDA and SQIVND (reference sequence). J gave up 2 bases and V 5 bases, and 7 bases lay outside the gene matches. The DNA of the CDR3 is TGTGCCAGTAGTGCCAGGGGACAGGGCGCCTACGAGCAGTACTTC. As protein: CASSARGQGAYEQYF.

The V gene is TRBV7-8, the J gene TRBJ2-7; D perhaps matches TRBD2 (7 bases). This CDR3 contains 15 residues. Trimming shortened V by 3 bases and J by 0 bases, and 12 bases separated the two germline ends. Germline CDR1 reads SGHVS; CDR2 reads FQNEAQ. The CDR3 loop reads CASSLGGLLSYEQYF. CDR3 sequence (DNA): TGTGCCAGCAGCTTGGGGGGGCTCCTCTCCTACGAGCAGTACTTC. The variable domain in full, completed from reference TRBV7-8 and TRBJ2-7, reads GAGVSQSPRYKVAKRGQDVALRCDPISGHVSLFWYQQALGQGPEFLTYFQNEAQLDKSGLPSDRFFAERPEGSVSTLKIQRTQQEDSAVYLCASSLGGLLSYEQYFGPGTRLTVT.

J is TRBJ1-5 and V is TRBV10-3, with 8 bases identical to TRBD1. With 6 bases clipped from V and 8 bases from J, the junction kept 6 bases outside the gene matches. This CDR3 comprises 13 residues. Germline V gives CDR1 ENHRY, CDR2 SYGVKD. The CDR3 is CAIRQGVSEPQHF. The DNA for the CDR3 is TGTGCCATCAGACAGGGGGTCTCGGAGCCCCAGCATTTT.

The V gene is TRBV6-1, the J gene TRBJ2-1, with 12 bases fitting TRBD2. CDR3 length: 15 residues. The V gene end was trimmed by 6 bases and the J gene end by 7 bases; junction bases not matched to a gene: 7. Germline V lookup: CDR1 MNHNS, CDR2 SASEGT. CDR3 in amino acids: CASRKTSGSLNEQFF. The CDR3 bases are TGTGCCAGCAGAAAGACTAGCGGGAGTTTGAATGAGCAGTTCTTC.

The rearrangement uses TRBV6-6 and TRBJ2-5; weak D call: TRBD2 (6 bases). V lost 5 bases and J 5 bases, leaving 12 bases between the germline ends. The CDR3 extends over 13 amino acids. Germline-derived CDR1 and CDR2 are MNHNY and SVGAGI (reference sequence). The CDR3 loop reads CASSGTAGETQYF. In DNA, the CDR3 is TGTGCCAGCAGTGGGACGGCGGGGGAGACCCAGTACTTC.

The J gene is TRBJ1-4, the V gene TRBV6-1, with 9 bases identical to TRBD1. CDR3 length: 15 amino acids. V trimming: 6 bases; J trimming: 6 bases; junction bases outside the gene matches: 8. Germline lookup yields CDR1 MNHNS and CDR2 SASEGT. CDR3 loop: CASRPRTGADEKLFF. The CDR3 region has the DNA TGTGCCAGCAGACCTCGGACAGGGGCTGATGAAAAACTGTTTTTT.

This chain joins TRBV7-9 and TRBJ2-3, with TRBD2 matching 8 bases. With V trimmed by 3 bases and J by 4 bases, 6 bases remained unmatched. The CDR3 loop spans 15 amino acids. The germline V gene encodes CDR1 SEHNR and CDR2 FQNEAQ (reference sequence). CDR3 amino acids: CASSFGGGFADTQYF. The CDR3 nucleotides are TGTGCCAGCAGCTTTGGCGGGGGGTTCGCAGATACGCAGTATTTT.

The chain is built from TRBV6-6 and TRBJ2-1; the D gene is possibly TRBD2 (5 bases). The CDR3 is made up of 12 amino acids. V was cut by 5 bases and J by 6 bases, with 8 bases left in between. Per the germline V gene, CDR1 is MNHNY and CDR2 is SVGAGI (reference sequence). DNA of the CDR3: TGTGCCAGCAGTCCGAGGGTCAATGAGCAGTTCTTC. Amino acids: CASSPRVNEQFF.

This clone was counted a few times. The rearrangement joins TRBV12-5 to TRBJ2-7; possible D gene TRBD2, 6 bases. Deletions cut 2 bases from V and 7 bases from J, with 12 bases between. Germline V gives CDR1 LGHNT, CDR2 FRNRAP. This CDR3 is 13 amino acids long. The CDR3 DNA follows: TGTGCTAGTGGTTTGACGGGGGTTTTGGAGCAGTACTTC. It encodes CASGLTGVLEQYF. The full variable domain, with the rest looked up from reference TRBV12-5 and TRBJ2-7, is DARVTQTPRHKVTEMGQEVTMRCQPILGHNTVFWYRQTMMQGLELLAYFRNRAPLDDSGMPKDRFSAEMPDATLATLKIQPSEPRDSAVYFCASGLTGVLEQYFGPGTRLTVT.

The table lists this clone with a few counts. The chain couples TRBV4-1 to TRBJ2-2, with TRBD2 matching 13 bases. Germline V gene data show CDR1 as MGHRA and CDR2 as YSYEKL. With V trimmed by 4 bases and J by 5 bases, 4 bases remained unmatched. The CDR3 is 16 amino acids. The CDR3 nucleotides read TGCGCCAGCAGCCGACTGGGACTAGCGGGAACCGGGGAGCTGTTTTTT. It encodes CASSRLGLAGTGELFF.

The table lists this clone with a count of one. This sequence joins TRBV5-4 and TRBJ2-1, with 8 nucleotides matching TRBD2. Germline CDR1 reads SGHNT; CDR2 reads YYREEE (reference sequence). The CDR3 contains 15 residues. V lost 4 bases and J lost 3; bases outside the gene matches: 6. The CDR3 nucleotides read TGTGCCAGCAGCCCCTGGACTAGCAGCTACAATGAGCAGTTCTTC. Translated: CASSPWTSSYNEQFF.

The gene calls are TRBV20-1 and TRBJ1-1; a possible D gene is TRBD1 (5 bases). The CDR3 totals 10 residues. V lost 5 bases to trimming and J lost 10 bases, with 11 bases between them. CDR1 and CDR2 from the germline V gene are DFQATT and SNEGSKA (reference sequence). The CDR3 loop is CSAPGRTAFF. In DNA form, the CDR3 reads TGCAGTGCTCCAGGGCGGACAGCTTTCTTT.

This sequence joins TRBV29-1 and TRBJ2-7, with 11 bases identical to TRBD1. This CDR3 contains 17 residues. CDR1 is SQVTM, CDR2 ANQGSEA, per germline. V shed 7 bases, J shed 4 bases, and the junction held 18 bases outside the gene matches. The CDR3 nucleotides are TGCAGCGCCCTCCTATCCCCCCGGGACAGGGGGTCTTACGAGCAGTACTTC. This encodes CSALLSPRDRGSYEQYF.

The gene calls are TRBV9 and TRBJ1-6, with a possible D match to TRBD1 (6 bases). Germline lookup yields CDR1 SGDLS and CDR2 YYNGEE. The length of the CDR3 is 15 residues. Trimming stripped 0 bases from V and 7 bases from J, with 11 bases between. The CDR3: CASSVGVGGNSPLHF. The CDR3 bases are TGTGCCAGCAGCGTAGGCGTAGGGGGAAATTCACCCCTCCACTTT. Looking up the rest from reference TRBV9 and TRBJ1-6 gives the full variable domain: DSGVTQTPKHLITATGQRVTLRCSPRSGDLSVYWYQQSLDQGLQFLIQYYNGEERAKGNILERFSAQQFPDLHSELNLSSLELGDSALYFCASSVGVGGNSPLHFGNGTRLTVT.

The chain carries TRBV27 and TRBJ2-1; TRBD1 matches at 7 bases. V was pared by 6 bases and J by 4 bases, with 0 bases of the junction left unmatched. CDR1 is MNHEY and CDR2 is SMNVEV in the germline V gene (reference sequence). The CDR3 length is 12 residues. The CDR3: CASRGQYNEQFF. The CDR3 DNA reads TGTGCCAGCAGGGGACAGTACAATGAGCAGTTCTTC.

J is TRBJ1-1 and V is TRBV6-1; D is possibly TRBD1 (6 bases). Germline CDR1 reads MNHNS; CDR2 reads SASEGT. CDR3 size: 14 residues. V dropped 5 bases and J dropped 0 bases, with 10 bases sitting between them. CDR3: CASSKTGLNTEAFF. CDR3 coding DNA: TGTGCCAGCAGTAAGACAGGATTGAACACTGAAGCTTTCTTT.

This chain joins TRBV4-2 and TRBJ2-1; TRBD2 matches 13 bases. Germline lookup yields CDR1 LGHNA and CDR2 YNFKEQ. Germline trimming cut 1 base from V and 9 bases from J; bases unmatched to any gene: 6. The CDR3 runs to 16 residues. The CDR3 spells CASSQVGLAGVAEQFF. The CDR3 nucleotides are TGTGCCAGCAGCCAAGTAGGACTAGCGGGAGTGGCTGAGCAGTTCTTC.

The chain joins TRBV27 to TRBJ2-1, with 7 bases identical to TRBD1. With V trimmed by 6 bases and J by 10 bases, 9 bases remained unmatched. CDR1 is MNHEY and CDR2 is SMNVEV in the germline V gene (reference sequence). This CDR3 region has 13 residues. The CDR3 loop reads CASRGVTGYEQFF. Here the CDR3 DNA reads TGTGCCAGCAGGGGGGTGACAGGGTACGAGCAGTTCTTC.

This chain links TRBV30 with TRBJ2-1, with D perhaps TRBD2 (5 bases). V lost 2 bases and J lost 9, with 8 bases in between. The CDR3 extends over 11 amino acids. Germline CDR1 GTSNPN, CDR2 SVGIG (reference sequence). The CDR3 nucleotides are TGTGCCTGGAGTCCTGCGGGTGAGCAGTTCTTC. This sequence encodes CAWSPAGEQFF.

This clone was recorded only once. The V call is TRBV19, the J call TRBJ2-3, with 10 bases identical to TRBD2. Germline values: CDR1 LNHDA, CDR2 SQIVND (reference sequence). This CDR3 comprises 16 residues. Unmatched junction bases numbered 8, after V lost 5 bases and J lost 3 bases. Written as DNA, the CDR3 is TGTGCCAGTAGTGCGGAGCGGGGGGGCCCGACAGATACGCAGTATTTT. It yields the protein CASSAERGGPTDTQYF.

CDR3 protein: CASSSQVSTDTQYF. The CDR3 DNA follows: TGTGCCAGCAGCTCACAGGTCAGCACAGATACGCAGTATTTT. The chain has TRBV7-2 and TRBJ2-3, with a tentative D call TRBD1 (5 bases). The V end lost 4 bases, the J end lost 0 bases, and 8 bases lay between the germline ends. Germline CDR1 reads SGHTA; CDR2 reads FQGNSA. CDR3 length: 14 amino acids.

This clone was seen a few times. This chain joins TRBV15 and TRBJ2-5, with D possibly matching TRBD1 (5 bases). There are 15 residues in the CDR3. Germline lookup yields CDR1 LNHNV and CDR2 YYDKDF (reference sequence). V was pared by 1 base and J by 5 bases, with 14 bases between. The CDR3 here is CATSRVLGVMETQYF. CDR3 in DNA: TGTGCCACCAGCAGAGTTTTAGGGGTAATGGAGACCCAGTACTTC.

This clone was seen a handful of times. The rearrangement links TRBV30 to TRBJ1-5, with unresolved D. Trimming removed 5 bases at V and 5 bases at J, with 10 bases between. The CDR3 contains 12 residues. CDR1 and CDR2 (germline): GTSNPN, SVGIG (reference sequence). Written as DNA, the CDR3 is TGTGCCTGGTCGCCAGTTGATCAGCCCCAGCATTTT. Encoded protein: CAWSPVDQPQHF.

The table lists this clone with a count of one. The CDR3 here is CASSRGEGTEAFF. CDR3 sequence (DNA): TGTGCCAGCAGTCGGGGGGAGGGCACTGAAGCTTTCTTT. V and J are TRBV2 and TRBJ1-1; weak D call: TRBD1 (5 bases). The CDR3 has 13 residues. The ends were cut back, 5 bases at V and 4 bases at J, with 11 bases in the middle. Germline V gene lookup returns CDR1 SNHLY and CDR2 FYNNEI.

This chain links TRBV7-9 with TRBJ1-2; D gene ambiguous. In germline, CDR1 is SEHNR, CDR2 FQNEAQ (reference sequence). The CDR3 extends over 13 amino acids. With 5 bases removed from V and 4 bases from J, the gap between germline ends came to 11 bases. The CDR3 DNA reads as TGTGCCAGCAGCCCACCAACGCGCTATGGCTACACCTTC. Its protein is CASSPPTRYGYTF.

The chain couples TRBV19 to TRBJ1-5; the match to TRBD1 covers 9 bases. The CDR3 has 14 amino acids. Germline CDR1 is LNHDA and CDR2 is SQIVND (reference sequence). V lost 6 bases, J lost 6 bases, and 6 bases stayed unmatched. CDR3 region: CASRTHRGLQPQHF. CDR3 in DNA: TGTGCCAGTAGGACTCACAGGGGGCTTCAGCCCCAGCATTTT.

The chain links TRBV6-5 to TRBJ1-3, with D possibly matching TRBD1 (6 bases). The CDR3 has 14 residues. Germline V gene sequence: CDR1 MNHEY, CDR2 SVGAGI. Trimming left V 6 bases short and J 3 bases short, with 12 bases between. The CDR3 region has the DNA TGTGCCAGCAGCGAAGGGGGGGATGGAAACACCATATATTTT. Amino acid sequence: CASSEGGDGNTIYF.

The rearrangement joins TRBV4-1 to TRBJ2-7; 7 bases align to TRBD2. Germline V CDR1 and CDR2: MGHRA, YSYEKL. The CDR3 totals 13 residues. Trimming cost V 8 bases and J 3 bases; bases outside gene matches: 7. This CDR3 is CASSRPSGYEQYF. In DNA form, the CDR3 reads TGCGCCAGCTCTCGTCCTAGCGGCTACGAGCAGTACTTC.